Below, 16 T cell receptor beta chains from the same sample are listed, as sequenced in a study of CD8 T cells in Susac syndrome. With random hexamers, reverse transcription was performed on 0.5 to 1 ug of RNA. TCRdb called the immunoSEQ multiplex PCR reads again in MiXCR, with one record for every CDR3 protein. The sample has tens of thousands of distinct CDR3 sequences, over 90% seen once. Sequenced sample: CD4+ T cells from PBMCs. These receptors originate from a human donor with Susac syndrome.

The CDR3 DNA reads TGTGCCAGCAGCTTAGCGCTACAGGGAGGCTATGGCTACACCTTC. The encoded protein is CASSLALQGGYGYTF. This chain links TRBV7-2 with TRBJ1-2; D is possibly TRBD1 (6 bases). The CDR3 contains 15 residues. Between the trimmed V and J ends, which lost 0 bases and 4 bases, there was a span of 12 bases. CDR1 SGHTA and CDR2 FQGNSA come from the germline V gene.

The V gene is TRBV15, the J gene TRBJ2-4; D is tentatively TRBD1 or TRBD2 (6 bases each). The CDR3 has 18 residues. V was shortened by 1 base and J by 0 bases, with 16 bases between the two germline ends. Germline lookup yields CDR1 LNHNV and CDR2 YYDKDF (reference sequence). The CDR3 spells CATSRAPRGTKAKNIQYF. The CDR3 coding sequence is TGTGCCACCAGCAGAGCGCCCCGGGGGACAAAAGCCAAAAACATTCAGTACTTC.

The chain recombines TRBV21-1 with TRBJ2-1. TRBV21-1 is described as a pseudogene. This CDR3 is built from 13 residues. CDR3 DNA: TGTGCCAGCCCCATAAGAGGATGTGATGAGCAGTTCTTC. Its protein product is CASPIRGCDEQFF.

The V call is TRBV12-3 or TRBV12-4, the J call TRBJ2-3; 8 nucleotides match TRBD2. CDR3 size: 15 residues. V lost 6 bases and J lost 0; bases outside the gene matches: 5. The CDR3 loop is CASRQAGASTDTQYF. The CDR3 nucleotides read TGTGCCAGCAGGCAAGCGGGGGCTAGCACAGATACGCAGTATTTT.

The chain couples TRBV15 to TRBJ2-1, with 8 positions matching TRBD1. Per germline, CDR1 LNHNV and CDR2 YYDKDF (reference sequence). The CDR3 contains 16 residues. V trimming: 3 bases; J trimming: 0 bases; junction bases outside the gene matches: 4. The CDR3 coding sequence is TGTGCCACCAGCAGGCGAGGGACAGGCTCCTACAATGAGCAGTTCTTC. Translation: CATSRRGTGSYNEQFF.

The J gene is TRBJ2-7, the V gene TRBV4-3; the D gene is possibly TRBD2 (6 bases). Per germline, CDR1 LGHNA and CDR2 YSLEER. The CDR3 covers 14 residues. Trimming cost V 0 bases and J 7 bases, with 13 bases left between them. The CDR3 loop reads CASSQDKGTGEQYF. Here the CDR3 DNA reads TGCGCCAGCAGCCAAGATAAAGGGACTGGGGAGCAGTACTTC.

The V and J genes are TRBV7-3 and TRBJ1-6; no reliable D call. V was pared by 0 bases and J by 15 bases, with 12 bases between. Germline V CDR1 and CDR2: SGHTA, FQGTGA. This CDR3 has 13 residues. CDR3 nucleotide sequence: TGTGCCAGCAGCTTAACGGAGAGGGAAGGCCTCCACTTT. Its protein product is CASSLTEREGLHF.

This clonotype was found once. The chain joins TRBV28 to TRBJ1-4, with a tentative D call TRBD1 (6 bases). Germline CDR1 MDHEN, CDR2 SYDVKM. This CDR3 region has 14 residues. The V gene lost 6 bases and the J gene lost 7 bases, with 15 bases spanning the gap. The CDR3 region is CASSVGGLSEKLFF. The CDR3 nucleotides are TGTGCCAGCAGCGTCGGGGGGCTCAGTGAAAAACTGTTTTTT.

The chain joins TRBV7-9 to TRBJ1-1; D possibly corresponds to TRBD1 (5 bases). The CDR3 length is 15 residues. The V and J ends lost 4 bases and 4 bases respectively, with 16 bases between them. CDR1 is SEHNR, CDR2 FQNEAQ, per germline (reference sequence). CDR3 sequence reads: CASSSQGTGSTEAFF. The CDR3 DNA reads as TGTGCCAGCAGCTCACAAGGGACCGGGAGCACTGAAGCTTTCTTT.

The genes are TRBV19 and TRBJ2-4; unclear D gene. Trimming removed 3 bases at V and 10 bases at J, with 7 bases between. This CDR3 is built from 11 residues. Germline V gene data show CDR1 as LNHDA and CDR2 as SQIVND (reference sequence). The CDR3 here is CASSIGQIQYF. DNA for the CDR3: TGTGCCAGTAGTATTGGTCAAATTCAGTACTTC. Together with reference TRBV19 and TRBJ2-4, the CDR3 gives the full variable domain: DGGITQSPKYLFRKEGQNVTLSCEQNLNHDAMYWYRQDPGQGLRLIYYSQIVNDFQKGDIAEGYSVSREKKESFPLTVTSAQKNPTAFYLCASSIGQIQYFGAGTRLSVL.

The chain combines TRBV29-1 with TRBJ1-1; TRBD1 matches 7 bases. The V and J ends lost 7 bases and 2 bases, in that order; junction bases with no gene match: 7. Germline CDR1 SQVTM, CDR2 ANQGSEA. The CDR3 consists of 13 residues. In DNA, the CDR3 is TGCAGCGGCCGGCGACAGGGTAACACTGAAGCTTTCTTT. Amino acid sequence: CSGRRQGNTEAFF.

The chain employs TRBV29-1 and TRBJ2-1, with 14 positions matching TRBD2. The V gene end was trimmed by 4 bases and the J gene end by 8 bases; junction bases not matched to a gene: 7. The CDR3 length is 15 residues. Germline V gene data show CDR1 as SQVTM and CDR2 as ANQGSEA. Written as DNA, the CDR3 is TGCAGCGTTGTCGTGAGGGGACTAGCGGGGGATGAGCAGTTCTTC. Translation: CSVVVRGLAGDEQFF.

The chain recombines TRBV30 with TRBJ2-4; D is unclear. This CDR3 comprises 15 residues. The V gene's germline CDR1 is GTSNPN and CDR2 SVGIG (reference sequence). The V end was cut by 0 bases, the J end by 0 bases, with 9 bases between. CDR3 coding DNA: TGTGCCTGGAGTGTATCCGTACTAGCCAAAAACATTCAGTACTTC. Its protein is CAWSVSVLAKNIQYF.

The J gene is TRBJ1-5, the V gene TRBV12-5; D not certain. The CDR3 runs 17 residues. The V gene's germline CDR1 is LGHNT and CDR2 FRNRAP. V gave up 5 bases and J gave up 3 bases, with 20 bases separating them. CDR3 sequence: CASGPGVNTLVNQPQHF. The CDR3 nucleotides read TGTGCTAGTGGTCCTGGGGTAAATACCTTAGTCAATCAGCCCCAGCATTTT.

V gene TRBV5-1 combines with J gene TRBJ1-6; no reliable D call. The V and J ends lost 0 bases and 6 bases respectively, with 13 bases between them. CDR3 length equals 16 residues. Germline V lookup: CDR1 SGHRS, CDR2 YFSETQ. CDR3 sequence: CASSLAESWPNSPLHF. The CDR3 region has the DNA TGCGCCAGCAGCTTGGCCGAGTCTTGGCCTAATTCACCCCTCCACTTT.

In this sample, this clonotype turned up a few times. The chain joins TRBV9 to TRBJ2-7, with 7 bases that match TRBD2. Per the germline V gene, CDR1 is SGDLS and CDR2 is YYNGEE. This CDR3 has 14 residues. Germline trimming cut 2 bases from V and 0 bases from J; bases unmatched to any gene: 2. The CDR3 coding sequence is TGTGCCAGCAGCGTCGGGGGGAGCTCCTACGAGCAGTACTTC. Encoded protein: CASSVGGSSYEQYF.